This T cell receptor (beta chain) emerged from a study of cytomegalovirus exposure and HLA in healthy donors. Study results and caveats: Researchers reportedly found TCR beta sequences accurately predicted most subjects' HLA-A and HLA-B alleles. Common viral pathogens (according to a later analysis) appeared linked to several of the most significant clusters. According to an earlier analysis, most TCR beta V segments yielded productive rearrangements about 87% or about 30% of the time. TRBV6-2, TRBV6-3 and some other V segments were excluded as indistinguishable.

A word on this clone: What it binds is unknown.

The V gene's germline CDR1 is GTSNPN and CDR2 SVGIG (reference sequence). The CDR3 loop spans 13 amino acids. 60 Vbeta and 13 Jbeta primers were used in PCR. Profiled with immunoSEQ multiplex PCR; TCRdb holds only in-frame clones, not every one. The sample holds 200,000 to 250,000 clones, around 86% seen once. Sequencing was carried out using PBMCs. This receptor was obtained from a woman between 45 and 65 years old in good health and CMV-seropositive. The V gene is TRBV30, the J gene TRBJ2-5, with 7 bases identical to TRBD1. The end of the DNA fits TRBJ2-7 better, so the J call may be wrong. The CDR3 DNA follows: TGTGCCTGGAGCGACAGGGTCACCTACGAGCAGTACTTC. Amino acids: CAWSDRVTYEQYF.